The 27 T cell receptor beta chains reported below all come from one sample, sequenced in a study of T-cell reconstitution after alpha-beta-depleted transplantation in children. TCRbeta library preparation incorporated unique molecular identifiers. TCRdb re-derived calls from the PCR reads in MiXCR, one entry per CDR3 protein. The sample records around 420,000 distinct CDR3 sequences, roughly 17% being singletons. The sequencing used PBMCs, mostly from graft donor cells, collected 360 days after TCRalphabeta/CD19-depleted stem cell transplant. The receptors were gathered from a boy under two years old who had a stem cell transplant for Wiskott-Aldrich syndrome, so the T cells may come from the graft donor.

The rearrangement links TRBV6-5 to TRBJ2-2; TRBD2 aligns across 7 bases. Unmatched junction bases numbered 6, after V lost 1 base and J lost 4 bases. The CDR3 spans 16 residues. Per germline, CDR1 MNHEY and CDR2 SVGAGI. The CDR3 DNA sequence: TGTGCCAGCAGTTACTGGGCAGGGAGGGGCACCGGGGAGCTGTTTTTT. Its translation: CASSYWAGRGTGELFF.

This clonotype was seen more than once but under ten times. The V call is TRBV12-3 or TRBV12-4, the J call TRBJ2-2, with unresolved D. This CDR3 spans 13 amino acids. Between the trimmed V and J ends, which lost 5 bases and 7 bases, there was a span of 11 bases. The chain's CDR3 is CASSAGMGGELFF. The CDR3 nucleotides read TGTGCCAGCAGTGCCGGAATGGGCGGGGAGCTGTTTTTT.

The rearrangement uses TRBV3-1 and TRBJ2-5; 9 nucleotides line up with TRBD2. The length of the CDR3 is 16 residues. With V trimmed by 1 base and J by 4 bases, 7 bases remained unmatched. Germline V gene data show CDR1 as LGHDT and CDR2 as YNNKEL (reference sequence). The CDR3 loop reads CASSQGERGDGETQYF. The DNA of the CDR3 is TGTGCCAGCAGCCAAGGCGAGCGGGGGGATGGAGAGACCCAGTACTTC.

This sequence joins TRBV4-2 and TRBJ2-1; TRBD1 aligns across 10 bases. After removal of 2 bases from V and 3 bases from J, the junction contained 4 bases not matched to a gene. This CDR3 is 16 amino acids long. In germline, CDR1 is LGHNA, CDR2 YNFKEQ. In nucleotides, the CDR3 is TGTGCCAGCAGCCAAAGGGGGGACAGGGGCTACAATGAGCAGTTCTTC. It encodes CASSQRGDRGYNEQFF.

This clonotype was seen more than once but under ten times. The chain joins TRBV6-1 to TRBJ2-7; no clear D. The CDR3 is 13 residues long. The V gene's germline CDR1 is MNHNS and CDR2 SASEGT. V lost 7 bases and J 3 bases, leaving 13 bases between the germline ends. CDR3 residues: CASNRRADYEQYF. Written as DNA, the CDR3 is TGTGCCAGCAATAGACGGGCCGACTACGAGCAGTACTTC.

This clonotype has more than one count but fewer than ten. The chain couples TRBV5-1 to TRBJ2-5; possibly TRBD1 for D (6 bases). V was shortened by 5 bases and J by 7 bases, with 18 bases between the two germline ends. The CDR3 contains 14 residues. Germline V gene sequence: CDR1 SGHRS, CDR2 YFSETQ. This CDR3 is CASSMGHYNGTQYF. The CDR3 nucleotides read TGCGCCAGCAGTATGGGACATTATAACGGGACCCAGTACTTC.

This CDR3 is CASSLASGTGAYEQYF. CDR3 nucleotide sequence: TGTGCCAGCAGCTTAGCATCCGGGACAGGGGCCTACGAGCAGTACTTC. The chain joins TRBV7-2 to TRBJ2-7; 10 bases are shared with TRBD1. Germline V gene lookup returns CDR1 SGHTA and CDR2 FQGNSA. The CDR3 totals 16 residues. Trimming cost V 0 bases and J 2 bases; bases outside gene matches: 4.

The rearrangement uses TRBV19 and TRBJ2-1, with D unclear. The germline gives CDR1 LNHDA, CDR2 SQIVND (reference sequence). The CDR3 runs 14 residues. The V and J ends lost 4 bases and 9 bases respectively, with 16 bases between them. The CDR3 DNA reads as TGTGCCAGTAGTAGGGGTCCTACCACCCCTGAGCAGTTCTTC. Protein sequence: CASSRGPTTPEQFF.

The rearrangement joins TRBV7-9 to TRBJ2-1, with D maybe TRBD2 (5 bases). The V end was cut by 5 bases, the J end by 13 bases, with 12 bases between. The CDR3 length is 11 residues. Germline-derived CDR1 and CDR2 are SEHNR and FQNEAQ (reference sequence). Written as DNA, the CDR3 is TGTGCCAGCAGCACCCAACTAGTCCAGTTCTTC. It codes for CASSTQLVQFF.

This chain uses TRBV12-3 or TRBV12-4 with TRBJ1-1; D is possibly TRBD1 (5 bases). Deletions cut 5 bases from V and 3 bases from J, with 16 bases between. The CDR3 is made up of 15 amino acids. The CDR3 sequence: CASSPLAGGDTEAFF. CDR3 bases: TGTGCCAGCAGTCCGTTAGCGGGGGGGGACACTGAAGCTTTCTTT.

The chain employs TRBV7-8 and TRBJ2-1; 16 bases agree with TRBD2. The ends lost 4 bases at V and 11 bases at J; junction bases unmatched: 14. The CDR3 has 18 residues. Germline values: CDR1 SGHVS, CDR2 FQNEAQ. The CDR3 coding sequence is TGTGCCAGCAGCTCAGAGATTGGGACTAGCGGGGGGGCCCGTAAGCAGTTCTTC. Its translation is CASSSEIGTSGGARKQFF.

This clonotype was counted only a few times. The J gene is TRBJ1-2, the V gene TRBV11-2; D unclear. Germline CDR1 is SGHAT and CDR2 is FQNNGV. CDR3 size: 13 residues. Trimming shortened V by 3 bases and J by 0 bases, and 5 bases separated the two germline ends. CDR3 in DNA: TGTGCCAGCAGCTTTGAACCTAACTATGGCTACACCTTC. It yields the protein CASSFEPNYGYTF.

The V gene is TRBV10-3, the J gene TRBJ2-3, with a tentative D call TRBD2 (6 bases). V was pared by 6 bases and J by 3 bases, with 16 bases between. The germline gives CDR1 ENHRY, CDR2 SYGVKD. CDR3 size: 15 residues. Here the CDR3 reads CAIRGDLGGTDTQYF. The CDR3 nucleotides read TGTGCCATCAGGGGGGACCTTGGGGGGACAGATACGCAGTATTTT.

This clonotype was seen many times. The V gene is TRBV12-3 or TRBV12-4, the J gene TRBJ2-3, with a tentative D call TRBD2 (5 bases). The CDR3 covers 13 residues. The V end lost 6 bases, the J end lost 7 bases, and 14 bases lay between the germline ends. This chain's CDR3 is CASSPKDSHTQYF. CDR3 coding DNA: TGTGCCAGCAGCCCTAAGGACTCCCATACGCAGTATTTT.

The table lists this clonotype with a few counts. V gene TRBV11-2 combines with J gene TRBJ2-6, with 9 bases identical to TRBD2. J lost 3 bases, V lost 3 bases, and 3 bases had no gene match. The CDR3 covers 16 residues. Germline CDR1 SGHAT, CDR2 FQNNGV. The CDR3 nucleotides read TGTGCCAGCAGCTTTCTAGCGGGGTTTGGGGCCAACGTCCTGACTTTC. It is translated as CASSFLAGFGANVLTF.

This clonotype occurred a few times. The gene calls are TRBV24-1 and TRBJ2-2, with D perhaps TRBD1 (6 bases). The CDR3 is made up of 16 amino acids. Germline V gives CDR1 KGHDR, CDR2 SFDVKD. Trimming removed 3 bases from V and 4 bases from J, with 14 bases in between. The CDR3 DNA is TGTGCCACCAGTGATCCAGGGGCCCGAGGCACCGGGGAGCTGTTTTTT. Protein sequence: CATSDPGARGTGELFF.

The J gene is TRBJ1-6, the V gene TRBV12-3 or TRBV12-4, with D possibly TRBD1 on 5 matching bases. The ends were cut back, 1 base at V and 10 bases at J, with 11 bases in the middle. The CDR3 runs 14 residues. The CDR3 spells CASSLVGVDSPLHF. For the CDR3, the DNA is TGTGCCAGCAGTTTAGTAGGGGTTGACTCACCCCTCCACTTT.

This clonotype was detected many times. DNA of the CDR3: TGTGCCAGCAGCCAAGTATCAGGGAAAGAGACCCAGTACTTC. This gives the protein CASSQVSGKETQYF. The gene calls are TRBV4-2 and TRBJ2-5, with D possibly being TRBD1 (5 bases). Germline loops: CDR1 LGHNA, CDR2 YNFKEQ. Trimming took off 1 base at V and 3 bases at J, with 9 bases between the two ends. The CDR3 has 14 amino acids.

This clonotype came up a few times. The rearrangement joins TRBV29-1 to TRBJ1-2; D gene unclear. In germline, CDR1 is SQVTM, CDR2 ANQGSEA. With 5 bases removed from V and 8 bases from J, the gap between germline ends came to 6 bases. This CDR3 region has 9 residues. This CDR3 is CSVPGGYTF. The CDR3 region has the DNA TGCAGCGTTCCGGGGGGCTACACCTTC.

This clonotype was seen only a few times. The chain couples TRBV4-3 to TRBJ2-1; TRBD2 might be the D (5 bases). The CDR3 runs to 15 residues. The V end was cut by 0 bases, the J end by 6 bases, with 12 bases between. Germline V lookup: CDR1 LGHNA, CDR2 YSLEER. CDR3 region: CASSQDGERRNEQFF. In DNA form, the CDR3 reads TGCGCCAGCAGCCAAGATGGGGAGCGGCGCAATGAGCAGTTCTTC.

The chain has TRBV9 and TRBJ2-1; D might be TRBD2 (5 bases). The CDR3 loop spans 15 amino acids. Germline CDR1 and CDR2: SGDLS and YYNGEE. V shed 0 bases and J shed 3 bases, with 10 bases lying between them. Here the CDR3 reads CASSVAAEVYNEQFF. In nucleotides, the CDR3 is TGTGCCAGCAGCGTAGCTGCGGAGGTCTACAATGAGCAGTTCTTC.

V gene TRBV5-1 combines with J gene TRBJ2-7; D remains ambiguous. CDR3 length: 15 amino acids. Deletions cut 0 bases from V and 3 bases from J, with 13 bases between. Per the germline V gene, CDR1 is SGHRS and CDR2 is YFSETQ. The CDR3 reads CASSLDSGNIYEQYF. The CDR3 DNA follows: TGCGCCAGCAGCTTGGACTCAGGTAATATCTACGAGCAGTACTTC. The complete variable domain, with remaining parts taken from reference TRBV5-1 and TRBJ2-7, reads KAGVTQTPRYLIKTRGQQVTLSCSPISGHRSVSWYQQTPGQGLQFLFEYFSETQRNKGNFPGRFSGRQFSNSRSEMNVSTLELGDSALYLCASSLDSGNIYEQYFGPGTRLTVT.

The chain's CDR3 is CAISGGGRARDEQYF. CDR3 sequence (DNA): TGTGCCATCAGTGGAGGCGGGAGGGCGAGGGACGAGCAGTACTTC. The chain is built from TRBV10-3 and TRBJ2-7; 9 nucleotides agree with TRBD2. The CDR3 loop spans 15 amino acids. Germline-derived CDR1 and CDR2 are ENHRY and SYGVKD. V dropped 4 bases and J dropped 5; count of bases not matched to a gene: 9.

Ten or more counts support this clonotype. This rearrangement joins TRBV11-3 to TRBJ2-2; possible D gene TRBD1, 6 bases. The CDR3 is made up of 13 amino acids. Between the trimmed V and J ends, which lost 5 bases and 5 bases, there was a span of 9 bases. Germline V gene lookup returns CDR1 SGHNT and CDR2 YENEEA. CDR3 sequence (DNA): TGTGCCAGCAGCCTCGACAGGACCGGGGAGCTGTTTTTT. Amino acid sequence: CASSLDRTGELFF.

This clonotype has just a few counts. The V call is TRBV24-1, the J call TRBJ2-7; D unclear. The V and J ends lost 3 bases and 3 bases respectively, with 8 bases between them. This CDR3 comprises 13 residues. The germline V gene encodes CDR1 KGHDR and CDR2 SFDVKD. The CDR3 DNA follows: TGTGCCACCAGTGATAACGGGTTCTACGAGCAGTACTTC. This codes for CATSDNGFYEQYF.

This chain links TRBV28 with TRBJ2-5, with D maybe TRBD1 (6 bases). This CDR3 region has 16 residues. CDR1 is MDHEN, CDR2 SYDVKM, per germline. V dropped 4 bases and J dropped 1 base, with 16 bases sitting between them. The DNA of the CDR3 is TGTGCCAGCAGTTCACTAAGAGGGACATTCCAAGAGACCCAGTACTTC. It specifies CASSSLRGTFQETQYF.

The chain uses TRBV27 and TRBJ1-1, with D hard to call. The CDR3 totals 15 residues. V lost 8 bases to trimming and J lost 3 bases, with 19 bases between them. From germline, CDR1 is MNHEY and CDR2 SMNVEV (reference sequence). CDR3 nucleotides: TGTGCCAGCCCCCCACGGGTTGTGTTCGACACTGAAGCTTTCTTT. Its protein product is CASPPRVVFDTEAFF.